The rows below give T cell receptor beta chains drawn from one sample of a study of T-cell reconstitution after alpha-beta-depleted transplantation in children. TCRdb used MiXCR to reprocess the PCR reads, holding one entry per CDR3 protein. The sample holds around 110,000 distinct CDR3 sequences, about 9.3% seen once. The sample consisted of PBMCs, taken before TCRalphabeta/CD19-depleted stem cell transplant. The receptors here all came from a boy aged 2 to 9 with acute lymphoblastic leukemia, due to receive a stem cell transplant. Each CDR3 is given with its conserved first and last residue. The D gene is left open where the match is weak. Size tells how often a clone was seen (once, few, many) or the class of an expanded clone, and some rows leave it out.

many TRBJ2-2 17 TRBV5-5 - CASSLGHRNSNTGELFF TGTGCCAGCAGCTTGGGCCATCGAAACTCGAACACCGGGGAGCTGTTTTTT
many TRBJ2-6 17 TRBV5-1 - CASSSTVRLSGANVLTF TGCGCCAGCAGCTCGACAGTCAGGCTCTCTGGGGCCAACGTCCTGACTTTC
- TRBJ1-1 15 TRBV5-5 TRBD1 CASSLRDRTFEEAFF TGTGCCAGCAGCTTACGGGACAGGACCTTCGAGGAAGCTTTCTTT
- TRBJ2-2 14 TRBV7-8 - CASSLGKGTGELFF TGTGCCAGCAGCTTAGGAAAGGGAACCGGGGAGCTGTTTTTT
many TRBJ2-1 15 TRBV12-3/TRBV12-4 TRBD1 CASSLTGGSYNEQFF TGTGCCAGCAGTTTAACAGGGGGCTCCTACAATGAGCAGTTCTTC
- TRBJ2-3 16 TRBV12-3/TRBV12-4 TRBD2 CASSTHGLAGGNTQYF TGTGCCAGCAGTACTCACGGACTAGCGGGAGGAAATACGCAGTATTTT
- TRBJ2-1 16 TRBV27 TRBD1 CASSLTGTGAYNEQFF TGTGCCAGCAGTCTGACCGGGACAGGGGCCTACAATGAGCAGTTCTTC
- TRBJ2-4 14 TRBV5-1 - CASSLAGTKNIQYF TGCGCCAGCAGCTTGGCCGGGACCAAAAACATTCAGTACTTC
many TRBJ2-5 14 TRBV6-1 TRBD1 CASTRNRGRETQYF TGTGCCAGCACCAGGAACAGGGGTCGAGAGACCCAGTACTTC
many TRBJ2-1 12 TRBV5-5 - CASSHTTNEQFF TGTGCCAGCAGCCACACAACTAATGAGCAGTTCTTC
many TRBJ2-1 15 TRBV7-9 - CASSSLADVYNEQFF TGTGCCAGCAGCTCTCTAGCTGACGTCTACAATGAGCAGTTCTTC
many TRBJ1-1 12 TRBV27 - CASRPGFGKAFF TGTGCCAGCAGGCCGGGATTTGGGAAAGCTTTCTTT
- TRBJ2-7 17 TRBV12-3/TRBV12-4 TRBD2 CASSLAPSGRRTYEQYF TGTGCCAGCAGTTTAGCGCCTAGCGGGAGGAGGACCTACGAGCAGTACTTC
few TRBJ2-6 15 TRBV7-8 - CASSRDRGGRGVLTF TGTGCCAGCAGTCGCGATCGTGGGGGGCGTGGTGTCCTGACTTTC
- TRBJ2-1 12 TRBV6-6 - CASRDTYNEQFF TGTGCCAGCCGGGACACCTACAATGAGCAGTTCTTC
- TRBJ1-2 15 TRBV20-1 TRBD1 CSANRGTESNYGYTF TGCAGTGCTAACCGAGGGACAGAGTCCAACTATGGCTACACCTTC
- TRBJ2-6 18 TRBV5-1 TRBD1 CASSPSNRGLYGANVLTF TGCGCCAGCAGCCCCTCAAACAGGGGGCTATATGGGGCCAACGTCCTGACTTTC
- TRBJ2-1 14 TRBV28 - CASTHTWTTNEQFF TGTGCCAGCACCCATACCTGGACTACCAATGAGCAGTTCTTC
many TRBJ2-2 13 TRBV5-1 - CASSPVDTGELFF TGCGCCAGCAGTCCGGTAGACACCGGGGAGCTGTTTTTT
few TRBJ1-1 14 TRBV4-2 - CASSQLSMNTEAFF TGTGCCAGCAGCCAATTAAGTATGAACACTGAAGCTTTCTTT
many TRBJ2-7 17 TRBV12-3/TRBV12-4 - CASSFTTLGRQTYEQYF TGTGCCAGCAGTTTCACCACCCTGGGCAGACAAACCTACGAGCAGTACTTC
many TRBJ2-1 14 TRBV14 - CASSQDLAGNKQFF TGTGCCAGCAGCCAAGATTTGGCCGGAAACAAGCAGTTCTTC
many TRBJ2-7 16 TRBV25-1 - CASSELGGLAVREQYF TGTGCCAGCAGTGAATTAGGAGGGCTGGCGGTAAGGGAGCAGTACTTC
- TRBJ2-1 18 TRBV11-2 TRBD2 CASSLRTSGRARLHEQFF TGTGCCAGCAGCCTCCGGACTAGCGGGAGGGCCAGGCTCCATGAGCAGTTCTTC
few TRBJ2-4 16 TRBV20-1 TRBD1 CSAAPTGGQGTNIQYF TGCAGTGCTGCCCCCACGGGGGGACAGGGAACGAACATTCAGTACTTC
few TRBJ2-5 18 TRBV5-1 TRBD2 CASSLLGTSANYGATQYF TGCGCCAGCAGCTTATTAGGGACTAGCGCAAACTACGGGGCGACCCAGTACTTC
few TRBJ2-7 15 TRBV20-1 TRBD2 CSAIPLASGTYEQYF TGCAGTGCTATTCCTTTGGCTAGCGGGACCTACGAGCAGTACTTC
medium-sized TRBJ1-1 13 TRBV11-1 - CASSFNGGTGAFF TGTGCCAGCAGCTTTAACGGAGGGACCGGAGCTTTCTTT
few TRBJ2-1 13 TRBV29-1 TRBD2 CSVDTSGSYEQFF TGCAGCGTTGATACTAGCGGGAGTTATGAGCAGTTCTTC
- TRBJ2-5 18 TRBV5-1 TRBD2 CASSPYPLGLASKETQYF TGCGCCAGCAGCCCTTACCCACTTGGACTAGCATCGAAAGAGACCCAGTACTTC
few TRBJ2-3 21 TRBV20-1 TRBD2 CSAPEITGLAGFLEGTDTQYF TGCAGTGCTCCAGAGATTACGGGACTAGCGGGATTCCTAGAGGGCACAGATACGCAGTATTTT
- TRBJ2-3 15 TRBV2 - CASTRDRASTDTQYF TGTGCCAGCACTCGCGACAGAGCTAGCACAGATACGCAGTATTTT
few TRBJ1-4 14 TRBV5-1 TRBD1 CASSFTGVGEKLFF TGCGCCAGCAGCTTTACAGGGGTCGGAGAAAAACTGTTTTTT
few TRBJ2-3 15 TRBV6-4 TRBD2 CASSATSGGSDTQYF TGTGCCAGCAGTGCGACTAGCGGCGGGTCAGATACGCAGTATTTT
- TRBJ1-6 12 TRBV20-1 - CSARAINSPLHF TGCAGTGCTAGAGCGATAAATTCACCCCTCCACTTT